These 14 T cell receptor beta chains share one sample of origin, sequenced in a study of blood T cell repertoires in COVID-19. Clones were read by immunoSEQ multiplex PCR, and TCRdb kept only the in-frame ones, dropping some. The sample has approximately 230,000 clones; 70% to 85% are singletons. Sequencing input: peripheral blood. The receptors originated from a middle-aged woman with active or convalescent COVID-19.

The chain links TRBV27 to TRBJ2-7, with D perhaps matching TRBD2 (6 bases). CDR1 is MNHEY and CDR2 is SMNVEV in the germline V gene (reference sequence). The CDR3 extends over 14 amino acids. V was shortened by 3 bases and J by 2 bases, with 11 bases between the two germline ends. CDR3 loop: CASSFSGRTYEQYF. The CDR3 DNA reads TGTGCCAGCAGTTTTTCAGGGAGGACCTACGAGCAGTACTTC.

The chain links TRBV5-8 to TRBJ1-5; no clear D gene. Germline V gene lookup returns CDR1 SGHTS and CDR2 YDEGEE. V was clipped by 1 base and J by 1 base, with 9 bases between them. This CDR3 region has 15 residues. This chain's CDR3 is CASSLRGHSNQPQHF. The CDR3 nucleotides read TGTGCCAGCAGCTTGAGAGGGCACAGCAATCAGCCCCAGCATTTT. Full variable domain (rest looked up from reference TRBV5-8 and TRBJ1-5): EAGVTQSPTHLIKTRGQQATLRCSPISGHTSVYWYQQALGLGLQFLLWYDEGEERNRGNFPPRFSGRQFPNYSSELNVNALELEDSALYLCASSLRGHSNQPQHFGDGTRLSIL.

This clone was detected a few times. The chain has TRBV25-1 and TRBJ2-5; D is perhaps TRBD2 (6 bases). Germline CDR1 and CDR2: MGHDK and SYGVNS. V lost 0 bases and J lost 4, with 15 bases in between. This CDR3 has 16 amino acids. The chain's CDR3 is CASSEYPRGGTETQYF. DNA for the CDR3: TGTGCCAGCAGTGAATACCCCCGTGGAGGGACAGAGACCCAGTACTTC.

The chain couples TRBV28 to TRBJ2-1; D possibly corresponds to TRBD2 (6 bases). With 6 bases removed from V and 1 base from J, the gap between germline ends came to 16 bases. Germline CDR1 reads MDHEN; CDR2 reads SYDVKM. This CDR3 has 16 residues. The CDR3 region has the DNA TGTGCCAGCAGCTTCAACTCCGGGGGATCCTACAATGAGCAGTTCTTC. It specifies CASSFNSGGSYNEQFF.

V gene TRBV7-3 combines with J gene TRBJ1-1, with D unclear. The CDR3 spans 16 residues. Trimming cost V 5 bases and J 1 base, with 17 bases left between them. The germline gives CDR1 SGHTA, CDR2 FQGTGA. DNA for the CDR3: TGTGCCAGCAGCCCCCGTATGGGAGGGAGGAACACTGAAGCTTTCTTT. Its translation: CASSPRMGGRNTEAFF.

This chain links TRBV11-1 with TRBJ2-3; D possibly corresponds to TRBD2 (6 bases). V was clipped by 3 bases and J by 2 bases, with 9 bases between them. CDR1 and CDR2 from the germline V gene are SGHAT and FQDESV (reference sequence). The CDR3 spans 14 residues. CDR3 in DNA: TGTGCCAGCAGCTTTGGCGGGATCACAGATACGCAGTATTTT. This sequence encodes CASSFGGITDTQYF.

V usage is TRBV5-1 and J usage is TRBJ2-5; TRBD1 matches at 7 bases. CDR1 is SGHRS and CDR2 is YFSETQ in the germline V gene. J gave up 5 bases and V 0 bases, and 7 bases lay outside the gene matches. This CDR3 is built from 15 residues. The CDR3 region has the DNA TGCGCCAGCAGCTTGGAGGTAGGGGGCGGTGAGACCCAGTACTTC. It yields the protein CASSLEVGGGETQYF.

This sequence joins TRBV7-9 and TRBJ1-1; D unresolved. Trimming cost V 0 bases and J 4 bases, with 12 bases left between them. Germline lookup yields CDR1 SEHNR and CDR2 FQNEAQ (reference sequence). This CDR3 is built from 15 residues. The CDR3 DNA reads TGTGCCAGCAGCTTAGCCGCGGGTGTTAGCACTGAAGCTTTCTTT. Translation gives CASSLAAGVSTEAFF.

The rearrangement joins TRBV4-1 to TRBJ2-7; no clear D. Trimming removed 1 base from V and 0 bases from J, with 7 bases in between. The CDR3 runs 14 residues. Germline CDR1 and CDR2: MGHRA and YSYEKL. The CDR3 region is CASSQVPTSYEQYV. The CDR3 coding sequence is TGCGCCAGCAGCCAAGTACCTACCTCCTACGAGCAGTACGTC.

V usage is TRBV2 and J usage is TRBJ1-6; maybe TRBD1 (5 bases). V was cut by 2 bases and J by 9 bases, with 14 bases left in between. The CDR3 covers 15 residues. CDR1 and CDR2 (germline): SNHLY, FYNNEI. The CDR3, as DNA: TGTGCCAGCAGTGAAAAGGGCAGGGATCTTTCACCCCTCCACTTT. Translated, it gives CASSEKGRDLSPLHF. The whole variable domain, remainder taken from reference TRBV2 and TRBJ1-6, is EPEVTQTPSHQVTQMGQEVILRCVPISNHLYFYWYRQILGQKVEFLVSFYNNEISEKSEIFDDQFSVERPDGSNFTLKIRSTKLEDSAMYFCASSEKGRDLSPLHFGNGTRLTVT.

This rearrangement joins TRBV3-1 (or the pseudogene TRBV3-2) to TRBJ1-2; weak D call: TRBD1 (5 bases). The germline V gene has CDR1 LGHDT and CDR2 YNNKEL (reference sequence). V lost 3 bases, J lost 3 bases, and 14 bases lay in between. CDR3 length: 15 amino acids. CDR3 protein: CASSHRQSFHYGYTF. Written as DNA, the CDR3 is TGTGCCAGCAGCCACAGACAGTCTTTCCACTATGGCTACACCTTC.

The chain employs TRBV29-1 and TRBJ1-1; TRBD1 matches 9 bases. Germline V CDR1 and CDR2: SQVTM, ANQGSEA. The CDR3 extends over 13 amino acids. Trimming removed 7 bases from V and 5 bases from J; junction bases left unmatched: 8. CDR3 in DNA: TGCAGCGCCGGAACCGGACAGGGGACTGAAGCTTTCTTT. It codes for CSAGTGQGTEAFF. The full variable domain, in which reference TRBV29-1 and TRBJ1-1 provide the parts outside the CDR3, is SAVISQKPSRDICQRGTSLTIQCQVDSQVTMMFWYRQQPGQSLTLIATANQGSEATYESGFVIDKFPISRPNLTFSTLTVSNMSPEDSSIYLCSAGTGQGTEAFFGQGTRLTVV.

V usage is TRBV19 and J usage is TRBJ1-2; D not certain. This CDR3 region has 14 residues. Germline V gives CDR1 LNHDA, CDR2 SQIVND (reference sequence). V lost 7 bases and J 0 bases, leaving 12 bases between the germline ends. DNA for the CDR3: TGTGCCAGTACCCAGGCAAATGCTAACTATGGCTACACCTTC. Its translation is CASTQANANYGYTF.

V is TRBV3-1 (or the pseudogene TRBV3-2) and J is TRBJ1-2; the match to TRBD1 covers 7 bases. This CDR3 region has 14 residues. With 8 bases clipped from V and 2 bases from J, the junction kept 8 bases outside the gene matches. CDR1 and CDR2 from the germline V gene are LGHDT and YNNKEL (reference sequence). Here the CDR3 reads CASRQTGENYGYTF. In DNA, the CDR3 is TGTGCCAGCCGACAAACAGGGGAAAACTATGGCTACACCTTC.